This record covers a single T cell receptor (beta chain). Its antigen remains undetermined. No much larger clone exists at a distance of one base, and base qualities are not known. Trimming accounts for 8 bases at V and 6 bases at J, while the number of junction bases matched to no gene is 7. The cysteine opens and the phenylalanine closes a CDR3 of 15 amino acids. Solely the CDR3 DNA is kept, with 45 bases framed from the first base. Sequences MNHEY (CDR1) and SVGAGI (CDR2) are obtained from the germline V gene. This sample was taken from a study of control samples from healthy donors and cancer patients (dated by TCRdb to about 2020). Libraries were constructed by the immunoSEQ multiplex PCR assay. What TCRdb holds here is the immuneACCESS table cut down to in-frame rearrangements. Part of the clones is not present; checked against another copy, under half of the missing clones reflect an unresolved V gene, and the others are unexplained. The sample profile shows roughly 180,000 clones; about 91% of them were found once. The top ten constitute about 2% of the sample.

Sequencing used blood. This sequence uses TRBV6-5 and TRBJ2-2, with 12 bases aligning to TRBD2. The TCR comes from a woman between 40 and 55 years old in good health. CDR3 sequence: CASGQLAGGAGELFF. The DNA is as follows: TGTGCCAGCGGACAACTAGCGGGGGGCGCCGGGGAGCTGTTTTTT.